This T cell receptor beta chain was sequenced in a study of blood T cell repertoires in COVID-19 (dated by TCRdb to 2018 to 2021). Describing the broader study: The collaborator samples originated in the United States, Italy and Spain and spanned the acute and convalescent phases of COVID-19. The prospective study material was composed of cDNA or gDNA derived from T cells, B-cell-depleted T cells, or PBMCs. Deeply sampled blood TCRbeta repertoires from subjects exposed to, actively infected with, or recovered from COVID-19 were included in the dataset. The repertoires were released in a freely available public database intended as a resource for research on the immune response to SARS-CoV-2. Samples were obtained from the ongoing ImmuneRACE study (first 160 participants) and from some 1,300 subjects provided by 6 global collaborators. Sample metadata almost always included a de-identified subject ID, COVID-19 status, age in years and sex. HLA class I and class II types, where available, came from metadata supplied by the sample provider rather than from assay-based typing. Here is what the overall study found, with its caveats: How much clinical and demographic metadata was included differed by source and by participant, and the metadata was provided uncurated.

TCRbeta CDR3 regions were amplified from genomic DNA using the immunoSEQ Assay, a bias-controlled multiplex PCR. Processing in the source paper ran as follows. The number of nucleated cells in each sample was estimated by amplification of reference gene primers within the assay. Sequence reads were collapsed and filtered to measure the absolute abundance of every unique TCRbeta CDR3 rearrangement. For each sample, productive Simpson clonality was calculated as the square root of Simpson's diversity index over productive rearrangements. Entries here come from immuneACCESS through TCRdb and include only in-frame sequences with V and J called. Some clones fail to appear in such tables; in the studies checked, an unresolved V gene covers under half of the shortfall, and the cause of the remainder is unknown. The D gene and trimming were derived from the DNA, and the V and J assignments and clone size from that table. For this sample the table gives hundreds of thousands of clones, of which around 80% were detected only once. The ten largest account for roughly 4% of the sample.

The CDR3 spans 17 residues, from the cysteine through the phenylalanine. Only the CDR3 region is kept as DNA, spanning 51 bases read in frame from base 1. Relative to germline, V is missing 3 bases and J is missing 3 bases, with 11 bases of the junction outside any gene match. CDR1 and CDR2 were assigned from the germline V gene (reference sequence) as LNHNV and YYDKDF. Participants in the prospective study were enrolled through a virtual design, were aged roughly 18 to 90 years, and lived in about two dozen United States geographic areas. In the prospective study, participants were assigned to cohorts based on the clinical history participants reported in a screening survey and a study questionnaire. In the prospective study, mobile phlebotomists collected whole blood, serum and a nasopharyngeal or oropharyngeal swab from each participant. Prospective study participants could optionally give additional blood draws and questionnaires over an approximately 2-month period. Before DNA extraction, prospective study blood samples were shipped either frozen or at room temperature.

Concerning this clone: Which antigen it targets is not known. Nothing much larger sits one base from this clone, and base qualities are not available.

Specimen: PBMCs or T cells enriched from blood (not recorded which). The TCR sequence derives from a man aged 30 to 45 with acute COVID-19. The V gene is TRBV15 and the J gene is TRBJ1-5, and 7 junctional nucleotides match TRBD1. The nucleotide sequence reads TGTGCCACCAGCAGGAAAAAGACAGGGTGGGTCAATCAGCCCCAGCATTTT. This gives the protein CATSRKKTGWVNQPQHF. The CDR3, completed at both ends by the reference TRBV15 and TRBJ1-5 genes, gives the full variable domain DAMVIQNPRYQVTQFGKPVTLSCSQTLNHNVMYWYQQKSSQAPKLLFHYYDKDFNNEADTPDNFQSRRPNTSFCFLDIRSPGLGDTAMYLCATSRKKTGWVNQPQHFGDGTRLSIL.